This TCR beta chain was observed in a study of blood T cells in healthy people across ages (dated by TCRdb to about 2015). About the study as a whole: In model experiments, template switching captured roughly one uniquely barcoded TCR beta cDNA molecule for every two T cells. Age-related changes in TCR beta repertoire diversity were measured in the study by deep sequencing normalized with unique cDNA molecular identifiers. Four age groups were formed from the donors: young (average approximately 15 years), middle-aged (around 37), aged (over 55) and long-lived (around 80). Two additional independent replicas of 1 million unique cDNA reads from the same blood draw were analyzed for two donors (one aged 18 to 30 and one aged 80 or older). Donors of different ages were randomly distributed across sequencing lanes to avoid experimental bias.

The method behind the library was 5' RACE. TCRdb lists the instrument as Illumina HiSeq 2500. A second 7 to 11 cycle PCR used a sample-barcoded 5' primer and a J-beta primer mix. A template-switch 5' adaptor carrying 12 random nucleotides introduced a unique molecular identifier onto each TCR beta cDNA molecule. Each sample yielded at least 2.5 million CDR3-containing paired-end reads. All of the RNA was converted into first-strand cDNA using the Mint cDNA synthesis kit, with a TRBC-specific oligonucleotide serving as the primer. After uracil-DNA glycosylase treatment, a first 18-cycle PCR used universal primers M1SS and BC2_uni_R on all cDNA. The authors' pipeline ran thus. For normalization, 1 million high-quality reads were randomly selected from each sample, with every read carrying a distinct molecular identifier. Reads with shared molecular identifiers were discarded instead of being binned into consensus sequences. CDR3 identification, clonotype clustering and error correction used MiTCR with a Q25 quality threshold and the strictest error-elimination algorithm. A nonparametric unseen species model using Euler transformation provided a lower-bound estimate of total TCR beta diversity. In TCRdb, the public reads were trimmed at Q25 with fastp and aligned with MiXCR, with productive beta chains retained. A single entry per CDR3 protein holds the most common genes and DNA from its merged rows. TCRdb's processing, not the authors', yielded these V and J calls. Recorded for this sample are about 1.1 million distinct CDR3 sequences; around two fifths of them occurred a single time. The ten largest clones add up to about 12% of the sample.

A note on this clonotype: Its binding antigen is unknown. Sequence at one end of the junction differs from germline and may be a read error.

Including cysteine and phenylalanine, the CDR3 has 14 amino acids. Kept here is only the CDR3 DNA, which spans 42 bases and is read in frame from base 1. The CDR1 and CDR2 encoded by the germline V gene are LGHNA and YNFKEQ. Broader findings and caveats from the paper: Since profiling was done on bulk unsorted PBMCs, naive and antigen-experienced compartments could not be conclusively compared. Estimates of total diversity based on one million sequenced T cells were regarded as lower bounds and as underestimates. Compared with the aged group, more naive CD4+ T cells, fewer expanded clones and increased TCR diversity were shown by the long-lived group, suggesting age selection. As age increased, observed TCR beta diversity per million T cells dropped in a roughly linear way, and a significant reduction was already evident by age 40. A strong correlation was found between observed TCR beta diversity and the percentage of naive T cells measured by flow cytometry. Because donor CMV infection status was unknown, age-related changes in expanded clonotypes were potentially confounded.

The 39 donors, aged 6 to 90 years, were systemically healthy Caucasian individuals from Russia. Ten milliliters of peripheral blood were drawn from each donor into EDTA-treated Vacutainer tubes. Ficoll-Paque density-gradient centrifugation was used to isolate PBMCs, with at least 7 million per sample. Total RNA, at least 5.5 micrograms per sample, was extracted from PBMCs with Trizol reagent. For every donor, flow cytometry on a PBMC aliquot measured the percentage of naive CD45RAhigh/CD27high T cells. The sequence derives from a man aged 18 to 30 in good health. What was sequenced was blood. The chain employs TRBV4-2 and TRBJ1-4; tentative D gene TRBD1, with 5 bases matching. DNA sequence: TGTGCTAGCAGCCAAGATGTGCAGGGCAGGAAACTGTTTTTT. The resulting protein is CASSQDVQGRKLFF.